This passage covers 3 T cell receptor beta chains from one sample sequenced in a study of T cells expressing NK-cell markers. From its re-call of the 5' RACE reads, TCRdb lists each CDR3 protein once, without DNA. Its clone listing holds 150,000 to 200,000 distinct CDR3 sequences. The material sequenced was blood T cells: a sorted CD56 or NKG2C T cell subset, CD4+ or CD8+ T cells, or bulk PBMC T cells (not recorded which). The source is a man between 18 and 69 years old in good health.

This chain uses TRBV21-1 with TRBJ2-5; TCRdb proposes TRBD1, but this gene call is untestable without DNA. TRBV21-1 is a pseudogene segment. The CDR3 is made up of 17 amino acids. The CDR3 spells CASSKAGRQGFDETQYF.

V usage is TRBV5-6 and J usage is TRBJ1-1. The V gene's germline CDR1 is SGHDT and CDR2 YYEEEE. The CDR3 length is 14 residues. The CDR3 loop is CASSLWRSLTEAFF.

V and J are TRBV15 and TRBJ2-3; with no DNA, the TCRdb D assignment of TRBD2 cannot be verified. The CDR3 loop spans 15 amino acids. CDR1 and CDR2 from the germline V gene are LNHNV and YYDKDF (reference sequence). This chain's CDR3 is CATSRIAGDGDTQYF.